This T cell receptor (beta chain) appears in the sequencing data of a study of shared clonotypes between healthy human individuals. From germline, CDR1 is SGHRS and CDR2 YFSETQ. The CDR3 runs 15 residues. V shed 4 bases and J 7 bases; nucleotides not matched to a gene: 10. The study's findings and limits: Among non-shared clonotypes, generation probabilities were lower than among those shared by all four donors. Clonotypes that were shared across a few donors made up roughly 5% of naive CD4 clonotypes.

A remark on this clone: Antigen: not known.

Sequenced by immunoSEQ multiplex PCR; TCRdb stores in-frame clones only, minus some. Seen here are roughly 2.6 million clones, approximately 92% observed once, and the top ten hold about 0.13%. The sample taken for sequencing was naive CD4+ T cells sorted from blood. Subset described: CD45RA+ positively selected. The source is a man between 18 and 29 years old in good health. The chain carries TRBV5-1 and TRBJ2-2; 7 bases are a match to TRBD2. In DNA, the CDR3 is TGCGCCAGCAGCGTAACTAGCGCGATCCTCGGGGAGCTGTTTTTT. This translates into CASSVTSAILGELFF. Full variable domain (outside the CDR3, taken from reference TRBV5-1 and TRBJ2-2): KAGVTQTPRYLIKTRGQQVTLSCSPISGHRSVSWYQQTPGQGLQFLFEYFSETQRNKGNFPGRFSGRQFSNSRSEMNVSTLELGDSALYLCASSVTSAILGELFFGEGSRLTVL.